This T cell receptor (beta chain) was retrieved from a study of radiotherapy plus CTLA-4 blockade in lung cancer. In its sample, this clone was seen a few times. Sequenced by immunoSEQ multiplex PCR; TCRdb stores in-frame clones only, minus some. Seen here are around 86,000 clones, around 86% observed once, and the top ten hold roughly 0.8%. Sequences were derived from peripheral blood, sampled from a patient treated with radiotherapy plus ipilimumab. The origin of this receptor is a human donor with non-small cell lung cancer who had stable disease on radiotherapy plus ipilimumab.

The CDR3 loop is CASSSYSAVSSGANVLTF. As DNA, the CDR3 is TGTGCCAGCAGCTCTTATTCGGCAGTTAGCTCTGGGGCCAACGTCCTGACTTTC. The V gene is TRBV11-2, the J gene TRBJ2-6; D call uncertain. The V gene's germline CDR1 is SGHAT and CDR2 FQNNGV. Trimming cost V 4 bases and J 0 bases, with 16 bases left between them. The length of the CDR3 is 18 residues.